Below are 25 T cell receptor beta chains sequenced from a single sample in a study of T cell clonotyping in hematopoietic cell transplantation. Data came from immunoSEQ multiplex PCR; TCRdb stores just in-frame clones and leaves some out. The sample contains several thousand clones, about 97% of which appear only once. Sequenced here: peripheral blood mononuclear cells, sampled 100 days after allogeneic stem cell transplant. The origin of the receptors is a male patient between 60 and 69 years old who had an allogeneic stem cell transplant from a related donor, so the T cells may come from the graft donor. Some clones in this sample may be carry-over from other donors' samples.

The gene calls are TRBV11-3 and TRBJ2-7; tentatively, D is TRBD1 (6 bases). Germline values: CDR1 SGHNT, CDR2 YENEEA. This CDR3 contains 11 residues. V was trimmed by 7 bases and J by 2 bases, leaving 6 bases between them. The chain's CDR3 is CASKGAYEQYF. The CDR3 nucleotides read TGTGCCAGCAAGGGGGCCTACGAGCAGTACTTC.

The V call is TRBV15, the J call TRBJ2-7; 7 bases fit TRBD1. V dropped 3 bases and J dropped 0; count of bases not matched to a gene: 5. Germline assignment: CDR1 LNHNV and CDR2 YYDKDF (reference sequence). The CDR3 covers 15 residues. The CDR3 reads CATSSDRVPSYEQYF. For the CDR3, the DNA is TGTGCCACCAGCAGCGACAGGGTCCCCTCCTACGAGCAGTACTTC.

The genes are TRBV6-1 and TRBJ1-1, with D possibly TRBD1 on 5 matching bases. Germline-derived CDR1 and CDR2 are MNHNS and SASEGT. The CDR3 runs 12 residues. Trimming stripped 5 bases from V and 6 bases from J, with 10 bases between. Written as DNA, the CDR3 is TGTGCCAGCAGTAGTGGGGCACCTGAAGCTTTCTTT. Translated: CASSSGAPEAFF.

This chain links TRBV30 with TRBJ1-5; 8 bases map to TRBD1. V dropped 2 bases and J dropped 3; count of bases not matched to a gene: 3. CDR1 is GTSNPN, CDR2 SVGIG, per germline (reference sequence). The CDR3 has 14 amino acids. The CDR3 nucleotides read TGTGCCTGGAGTTGGGACAGGTTCAATCAGCCCCAGCATTTT. Amino acid sequence: CAWSWDRFNQPQHF. The full variable domain, with the rest looked up from reference TRBV30 and TRBJ1-5, is SQTIHQWPATLVQPVGSPLSLECTVEGTSNPNLYWYRQAAGRGLQLLFYSVGIGQISSEVPQNLSASRPQDRQFILSSKKLLLSDSGFYLCAWSWDRFNQPQHFGDGTRLSIL.

This rearrangement joins TRBV28 to TRBJ1-1; D remains ambiguous. Germline CDR1 and CDR2: MDHEN and SYDVKM. Deletions cut 8 bases from V and 3 bases from J, with 25 bases between. The CDR3 is made up of 17 amino acids. The chain's CDR3 is CASPASGPPRSDTEAFF. CDR3 DNA: TGTGCCAGCCCAGCCTCCGGGCCCCCAAGGAGCGACACTGAAGCTTTCTTT.

The chain has TRBV27 and TRBJ2-7; 8 positions agree with TRBD1. There are 16 residues in the CDR3. Germline values: CDR1 MNHEY, CDR2 SMNVEV (reference sequence). V was clipped by 2 bases and J by 2 bases; unmatched bases: 8. The CDR3 coding sequence is TGTGCCAGCAGTTTAAGAGTAGGGACAGGAACCTACGAGCAGTACTTC. This codes for CASSLRVGTGTYEQYF.

V and J are TRBV7-2 and TRBJ2-2; maybe TRBD1 (6 bases). The V end lost 7 bases, the J end lost 1 base, and 10 bases lay between the germline ends. Germline-derived CDR1 and CDR2 are SGHTA and FQGNSA. The CDR3 covers 14 residues. Written as DNA, the CDR3 is TGTGCCAGCATCAGAGGGGGGAACACCGGGGAGCTGTTTTTT. Its protein is CASIRGGNTGELFF.

This chain uses TRBV4-1 with TRBJ1-1, with TRBD1 matching 8 bases. The CDR3 has 13 residues. Per germline, CDR1 MGHRA and CDR2 YSYEKL. Trimming took 8 bases from V and 1 from J; bases not matched to a gene: 3. This CDR3 is CASRDRQNTEAFF. The DNA of the CDR3 is TGCGCCAGCCGGGACAGGCAGAACACTGAAGCTTTCTTT.

The rearrangement joins TRBV28 to TRBJ2-7; possible D gene TRBD2, 6 bases. Germline values: CDR1 MDHEN, CDR2 SYDVKM. V lost 8 bases, J lost 3 bases, and 11 bases lay in between. CDR3 length: 12 residues. Written as DNA, the CDR3 is TGTGCCAGCGGTACTAGCAGCTACGAGCAGTACTTC. Translated, it gives CASGTSSYEQYF.

The chain employs TRBV7-2 and TRBJ2-7; 8 bases agree with TRBD1. CDR3 size: 16 residues. V lost 1 base, J lost 9 bases, and 14 bases stayed unmatched. CDR1 and CDR2 (germline): SGHTA, FQGNSA. DNA for the CDR3: TGTGCCAGCAGCTTAGGAGGTCAGGGACAGGTGGTAGGGCAGTACTTC. It encodes CASSLGGQGQVVGQYF.

J is TRBJ1-4 and V is TRBV7-9; the D gene is possibly TRBD1 (5 bases). Germline assignment: CDR1 SEHNR and CDR2 FQNEAQ (reference sequence). This CDR3 spans 17 amino acids. With 2 bases removed from V and 4 bases from J, the gap between germline ends came to 17 bases. In DNA form, the CDR3 reads TGTGCCAGCAGCTTATCCTCTGCGGGACGGAGTAATGAAAAACTGTTTTTT. Encoded protein: CASSLSSAGRSNEKLFF.

The rearrangement joins TRBV7-2 to TRBJ1-2; possibly TRBD1 for D (5 bases). The CDR3 is made up of 14 amino acids. Per germline, CDR1 SGHTA and CDR2 FQGNSA. V was pared by 4 bases and J by 8 bases, with 17 bases between. The CDR3 spells CASSSRWGLGGYTF. Written as DNA, the CDR3 is TGTGCCAGCAGCTCGAGATGGGGACTCGGCGGCTACACCTTC.

The chain combines TRBV5-1 with TRBJ2-2; D remains ambiguous. Trimming pared 4 bases from V and 3 bases from J, leaving 1 base between. Per germline, CDR1 SGHRS and CDR2 YFSETQ. This CDR3 comprises 11 residues. CDR3 in DNA: TGCGCCAGCAGCGACACCGGGGAGCTGTTTTTT. The encoded protein is CASSDTGELFF.

V is TRBV27 and J is TRBJ1-6; 7 bases align to TRBD1. Germline lookup yields CDR1 MNHEY and CDR2 SMNVEV (reference sequence). Unmatched junction bases numbered 4, after V lost 6 bases and J lost 5 bases. This CDR3 has 14 amino acids. The CDR3 here is CASRLGQHNSPLHF. CDR3 in DNA: TGTGCCAGCAGACTGGGACAGCATAATTCACCCCTCCACTTT.

This chain joins TRBV2 and TRBJ1-5, with D unclear. Trimming took 4 bases from V and 4 from J, leaving 8 bases between them. This CDR3 contains 13 residues. CDR1 is SNHLY, CDR2 FYNNEI, per germline. CDR3 in DNA: TGTGCCAGCAGTGGGCAGGTTAATCAGCCCCAGCATTTT. This encodes CASSGQVNQPQHF.

The chain is built from TRBV7-2 and TRBJ2-1; D call uncertain. Trimming cost V 3 bases and J 6 bases, with 12 bases left between them. This CDR3 spans 14 amino acids. CDR1 and CDR2 from the germline V gene are SGHTA and FQGNSA. The CDR3 DNA reads TGTGCCAGCAGCTTCGGCGGTCCGGCCAATGAGCAGTTCTTC. Its translation: CASSFGGPANEQFF.

V gene TRBV7-3 combines with J gene TRBJ2-7; perhaps TRBD1 as D (6 bases). CDR3 size: 17 residues. V lost 5 bases to trimming and J lost 0 bases, with 20 bases between them. Germline V lookup: CDR1 SGHTA, CDR2 FQGTGA. In DNA form, the CDR3 reads TGTGCCAGCAGCGTAGGACAGTGGAGGACACCCTCCTACGAGCAGTACTTC. Residues: CASSVGQWRTPSYEQYF.

The chain uses TRBV5-4 and TRBJ1-6, with unresolved D. The CDR3 contains 15 residues. Trimming stripped 0 bases from V and 4 bases from J, with 8 bases between. Germline CDR1 reads SGHNT; CDR2 reads YYREEE (reference sequence). CDR3 bases: TGTGCCAGCAGCTTGGCGGGTTTTTATAATTCACCCCTCCACTTT. This codes for CASSLAGFYNSPLHF.

The chain couples TRBV4-1 to TRBJ1-1; TRBD1 might be the D (5 bases). V lost 0 bases and J 3 bases, leaving 17 bases between the germline ends. CDR1 and CDR2 from the germline V gene are MGHRA and YSYEKL. The CDR3 is 17 residues long. CDR3 sequence (DNA): TGCGCCAGCAGCCAAGATGGCGGGGGATTCTCGGACACTGAAGCTTTCTTT. Its translation is CASSQDGGGFSDTEAFF.

This rearrangement joins TRBV28 to TRBJ2-7; 9 bases align to TRBD2. The germline V gene encodes CDR1 MDHEN and CDR2 SYDVKM. Trimming removed 2 bases from V and 7 bases from J; junction bases left unmatched: 9. This CDR3 comprises 15 residues. The CDR3 region is CASSLERGARVEQYF. The CDR3 region has the DNA TGTGCCAGCAGTTTAGAGCGGGGGGCCCGTGTGGAGCAGTACTTC.

The V gene is TRBV6-1, the J gene TRBJ1-6; D may be TRBD1 (5 bases). Germline V gene lookup returns CDR1 MNHNS and CDR2 SASEGT. V gave up 1 base and J gave up 14 bases, with 12 bases separating them. This CDR3 contains 13 residues. In DNA form, the CDR3 reads TGTGCCAGCAGTGAAGGACAGCCTACATCCCTCCACTTT. It yields the protein CASSEGQPTSLHF.

CDR3 amino acids: CASSLDSAGVGYTF. CDR3 coding DNA: TGTGCCAGCAGCTTAGACTCTGCGGGTGTGGGCTACACCTTC. This chain joins TRBV11-1 and TRBJ1-2; D remains ambiguous. CDR3 size: 14 residues. V was trimmed by 1 base and J by 8 bases, leaving 14 bases between them. The germline CDR1 and CDR2 sequences are SGHAT and FQDESV (reference sequence).

The rearrangement uses TRBV5-4 and TRBJ1-1; D is unclear. The CDR3 loop spans 12 amino acids. Germline CDR1 SGHNT, CDR2 YYREEE (reference sequence). The V end was cut by 7 bases, the J end by 6 bases, with 13 bases between. The CDR3: CASRSGKAEAFF. As DNA, the CDR3 is TGTGCCAGCCGATCCGGCAAGGCTGAAGCTTTCTTT.

This chain uses TRBV2 with TRBJ2-3; either TRBD1 or TRBD2 may fit D (5 bases each). V was trimmed by 5 bases and J by 2 bases, leaving 14 bases between them. CDR3 length equals 15 residues. CDR1 and CDR2 (germline): SNHLY, FYNNEI. DNA of the CDR3: TGTGCCAGCAGTCCGACGGGGCTGGACACAGATACGCAGTATTTT. Encoded protein: CASSPTGLDTDTQYF.

This clone was recorded once. The chain joins TRBV6-4 to TRBJ2-5, with a tentative D call TRBD1 (5 bases). Germline loops: CDR1 MRHNA, CDR2 SNTAGT. V lost 5 bases, J lost 4 bases, and 17 bases lay in between. This CDR3 is 15 amino acids long. The CDR3 loop is CASSPSTDPGETQYF. For the CDR3, the DNA is TGTGCCAGCAGTCCATCGACAGATCCGGGAGAGACCCAGTACTTC.